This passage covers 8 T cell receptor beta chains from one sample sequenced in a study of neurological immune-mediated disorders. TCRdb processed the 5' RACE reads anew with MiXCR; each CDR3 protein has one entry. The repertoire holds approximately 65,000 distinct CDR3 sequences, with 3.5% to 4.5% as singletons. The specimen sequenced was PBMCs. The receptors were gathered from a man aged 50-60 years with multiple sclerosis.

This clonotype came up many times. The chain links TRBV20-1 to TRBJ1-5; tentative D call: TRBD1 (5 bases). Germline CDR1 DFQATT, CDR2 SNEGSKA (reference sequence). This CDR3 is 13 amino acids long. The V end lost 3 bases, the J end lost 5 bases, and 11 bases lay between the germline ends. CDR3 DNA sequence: TGCAGTGCTAGGGACATGGTCGATCAGCCCCAGCATTTT. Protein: CSARDMVDQPQHF.

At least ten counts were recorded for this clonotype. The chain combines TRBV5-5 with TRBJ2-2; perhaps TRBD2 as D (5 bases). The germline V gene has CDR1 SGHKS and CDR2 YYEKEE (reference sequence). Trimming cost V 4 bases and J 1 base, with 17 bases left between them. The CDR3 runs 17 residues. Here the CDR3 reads CASSTRESWVNTGELFF. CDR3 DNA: TGTGCCAGCAGCACAAGGGAGTCCTGGGTGAACACCGGGGAGCTGTTTTTT. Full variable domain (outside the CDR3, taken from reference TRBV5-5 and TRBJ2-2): DAGVTQSPTHLIKTRGQQVTLRCSPISGHKSVSWYQQVLGQGPQFIFQYYEKEERGRGNFPDRFSARQFPNYSSELNVNALLLGDSALYLCASSTRESWVNTGELFFGEGSRLTVL.

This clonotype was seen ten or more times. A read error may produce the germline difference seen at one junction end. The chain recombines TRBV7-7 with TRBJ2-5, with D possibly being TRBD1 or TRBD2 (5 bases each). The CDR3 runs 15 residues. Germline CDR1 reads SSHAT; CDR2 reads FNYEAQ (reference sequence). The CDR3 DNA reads TGTGCTAGCAGCTTTGGGGGATTGGTCGAAGAGACCCAGTACTTC. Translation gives CASSFGGLVEETQYF.

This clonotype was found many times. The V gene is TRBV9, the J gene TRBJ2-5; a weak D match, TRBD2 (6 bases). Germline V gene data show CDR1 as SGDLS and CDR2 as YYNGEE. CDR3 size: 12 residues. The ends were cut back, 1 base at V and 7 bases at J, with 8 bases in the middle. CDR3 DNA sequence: TGTGCCAGCAGCGTATGGGGAGGGACCCAGTACTTC. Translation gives CASSVWGGTQYF.

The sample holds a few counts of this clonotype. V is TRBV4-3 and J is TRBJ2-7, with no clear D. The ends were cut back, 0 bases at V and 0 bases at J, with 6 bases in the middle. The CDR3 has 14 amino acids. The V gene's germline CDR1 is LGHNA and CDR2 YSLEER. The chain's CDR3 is CASSQDASSYEQYF. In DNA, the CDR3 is TGCGCCAGCAGCCAAGATGCAAGCTCCTACGAGCAGTACTTC.

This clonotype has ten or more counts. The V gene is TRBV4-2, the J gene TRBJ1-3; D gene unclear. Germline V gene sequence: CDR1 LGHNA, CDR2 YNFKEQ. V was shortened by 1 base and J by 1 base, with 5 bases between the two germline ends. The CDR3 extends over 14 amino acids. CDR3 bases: TGTGCCAGCAGCCAAGGGGAGTCTGGAAACACCATATATTTT. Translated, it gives CASSQGESGNTIYF.

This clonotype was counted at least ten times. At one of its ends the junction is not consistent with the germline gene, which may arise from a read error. The CDR3: CASSEDRASRAQNF. CDR3 in DNA: TGTGCCAGCAGCGAAGACAGGGCGTCAAGGGCCCAGAATTTT. The chain joins TRBV5-5 to TRBJ1-5; 7 bases are shared with TRBD1. The CDR3 is 14 amino acids. The V gene's germline CDR1 is SGHKS and CDR2 YYEKEE (reference sequence).

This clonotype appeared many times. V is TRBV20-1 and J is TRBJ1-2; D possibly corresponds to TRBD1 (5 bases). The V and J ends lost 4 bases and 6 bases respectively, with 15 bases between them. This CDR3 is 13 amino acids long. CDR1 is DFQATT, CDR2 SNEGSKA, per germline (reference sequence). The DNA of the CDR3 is TGCAGTGCTACAGGGTCCACTGAGGATGGCTACACCTTC. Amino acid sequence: CSATGSTEDGYTF.